This TCR beta chain was documented in a study of blood T cells in healthy people across ages. Overall study results and limits: Roughly linearly, TCR beta diversity per million T cells fell as age increased. In long-lived donors, naive CD4+ cell counts and diversity exceeded those of aged donors.

For the second PCR, which ran for about 6 to 11 cycles, a sample-barcoded 5' primer and a J-beta primer mix were used. MiXCR, run by TCRdb on the 5' RACE reads, gives a single entry per CDR3 protein. The repertoire holds under 800,000 distinct CDR3 sequences, roughly 47% seen once, with 20% to 25% in the top ten. This CDR3 is 10 amino acids long. The ends were cut back, 7 bases at V and 6 bases at J, with 7 bases in the middle. CDR1 is MDHEN and CDR2 is SYDVKM in the germline V gene. This clonotype was counted between two and nine times. Its antigen is undetermined. The gene calls are TRBV28 and TRBJ2-7; D ambiguous. Sequenced input: blood. This clonotype was obtained from a woman aged 55-69 years in good health. The CDR3 loop reads CASMGSEQYF. In DNA, the CDR3 is TGTGCCAGCATGGGCAGCGAGCAGTACTTC.